This T cell receptor beta chain was sequenced in a study of blood T cell repertoires in COVID-19. The protocol was immunoSEQ multiplex PCR, while the TCRdb copy is restricted to in-frame clones and leaves out a portion. The sample lists roughly 400,000 clones, around 87% occurring once. Trimming removed 5 bases from V and 1 base from J, with 11 bases in between. This CDR3 is 14 amino acids long. From germline, CDR1 is KGHSH and CDR2 LQKENI. Sequenced material: peripheral blood. This TCR was sampled from a woman aged 55-70 years with COVID-19, enrolled during active disease. V and J are TRBV18 and TRBJ1-1, with D perhaps matching TRBD1 (5 bases). CDR3 in DNA: TGTGCCAGCTCAACTCAACAGGAGAACACTGAAGCTTTCTTT. Translating it yields CASSTQQENTEAFF.